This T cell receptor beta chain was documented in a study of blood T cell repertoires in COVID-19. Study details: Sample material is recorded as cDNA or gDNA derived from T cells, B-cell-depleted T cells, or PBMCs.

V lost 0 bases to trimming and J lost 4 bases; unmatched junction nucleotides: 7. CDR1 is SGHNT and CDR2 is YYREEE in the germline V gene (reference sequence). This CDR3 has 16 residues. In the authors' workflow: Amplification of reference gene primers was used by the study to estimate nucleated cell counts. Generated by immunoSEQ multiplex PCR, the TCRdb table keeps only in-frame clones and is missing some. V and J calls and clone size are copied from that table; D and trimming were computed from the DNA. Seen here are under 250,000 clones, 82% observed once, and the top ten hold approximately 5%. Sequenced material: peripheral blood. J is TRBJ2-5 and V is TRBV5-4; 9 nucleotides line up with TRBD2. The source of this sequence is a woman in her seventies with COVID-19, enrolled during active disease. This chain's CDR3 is CASSLAAGGPIETQYF. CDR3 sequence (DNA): TGTGCCAGCAGCTTGGCGGCGGGAGGGCCGATAGAGACCCAGTACTTC.